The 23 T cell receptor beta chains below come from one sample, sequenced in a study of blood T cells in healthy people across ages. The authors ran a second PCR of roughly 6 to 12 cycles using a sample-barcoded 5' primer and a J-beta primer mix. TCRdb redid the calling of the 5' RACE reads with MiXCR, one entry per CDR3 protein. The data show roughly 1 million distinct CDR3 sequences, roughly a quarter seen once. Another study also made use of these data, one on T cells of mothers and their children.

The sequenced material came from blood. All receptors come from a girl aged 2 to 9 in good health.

CDR3 amino acids: CASSLALTSGAEQYF. CDR3 nucleotides: TGTGCCAGCAGCTTAGCCTTGACTAGCGGGGCTGAGCAGTACTTC. The rearrangement joins TRBV7-2 to TRBJ2-7; TRBD2 agrees at 11 bases. Germline CDR1 and CDR2: SGHTA and FQGNSA. V trimming: 0 bases; J trimming: 7 bases; junction bases outside the gene matches: 5. The CDR3 consists of 15 residues.

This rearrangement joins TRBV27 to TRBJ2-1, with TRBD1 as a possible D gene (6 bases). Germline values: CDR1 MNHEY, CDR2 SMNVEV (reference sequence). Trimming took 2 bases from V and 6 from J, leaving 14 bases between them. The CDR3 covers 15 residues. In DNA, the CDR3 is TGTGCCAGCAGTTTAAGCGGCGCACAGGGCAATGAGCAGTTCTTC. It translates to CASSLSGAQGNEQFF.

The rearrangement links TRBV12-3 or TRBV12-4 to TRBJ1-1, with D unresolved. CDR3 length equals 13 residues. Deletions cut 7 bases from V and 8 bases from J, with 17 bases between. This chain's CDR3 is CASNEEVKGEAFF. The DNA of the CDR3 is TGTGCCAGCAATGAAGAGGTCAAAGGGGAAGCTTTCTTT.

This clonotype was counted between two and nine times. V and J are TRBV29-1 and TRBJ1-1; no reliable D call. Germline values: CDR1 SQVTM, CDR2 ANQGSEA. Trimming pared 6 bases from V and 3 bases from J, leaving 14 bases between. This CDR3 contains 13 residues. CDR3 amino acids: CSVGGSGYTEAFF. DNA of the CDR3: TGCAGCGTGGGAGGGTCGGGGTACACTGAAGCTTTCTTT. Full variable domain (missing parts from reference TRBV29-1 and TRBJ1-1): SAVISQKPSRDICQRGTSLTIQCQVDSQVTMMFWYRQQPGQSLTLIATANQGSEATYESGFVIDKFPISRPNLTFSTLTVSNMSPEDSSIYLCSVGGSGYTEAFFGQGTRLTVV.

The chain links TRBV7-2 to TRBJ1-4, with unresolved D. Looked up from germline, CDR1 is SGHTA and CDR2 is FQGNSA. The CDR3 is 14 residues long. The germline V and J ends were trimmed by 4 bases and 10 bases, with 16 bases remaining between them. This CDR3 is CASSSSTPLGKLFF. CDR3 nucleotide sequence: TGTGCCAGCAGCTCCAGCACCCCTTTAGGAAAACTGTTTTTT.

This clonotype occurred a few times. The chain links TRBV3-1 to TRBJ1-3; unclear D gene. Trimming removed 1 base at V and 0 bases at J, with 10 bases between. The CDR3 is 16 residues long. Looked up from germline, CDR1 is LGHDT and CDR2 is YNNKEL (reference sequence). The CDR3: CASSQVAAGSGNTIYF. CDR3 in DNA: TGTGCCAGCAGCCAAGTCGCGGCCGGCTCTGGAAACACCATATATTTT.

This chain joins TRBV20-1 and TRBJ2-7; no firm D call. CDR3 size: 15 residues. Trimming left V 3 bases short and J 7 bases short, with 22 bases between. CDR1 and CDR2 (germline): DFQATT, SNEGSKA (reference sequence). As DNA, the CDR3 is TGCAGTGCTAGTGGAATTAACATCCTTAACGGAGAGCAGTACTTC. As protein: CSASGINILNGEQYF.

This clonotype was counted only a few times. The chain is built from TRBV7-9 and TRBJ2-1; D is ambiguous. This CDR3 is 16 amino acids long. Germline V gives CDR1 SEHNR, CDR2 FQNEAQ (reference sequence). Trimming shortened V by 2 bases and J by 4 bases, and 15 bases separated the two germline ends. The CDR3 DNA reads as TGTGCCAGCAGCTTAATTGGCGGCGAGTCGTACAATGAGCAGTTCTTC. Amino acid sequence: CASSLIGGESYNEQFF.

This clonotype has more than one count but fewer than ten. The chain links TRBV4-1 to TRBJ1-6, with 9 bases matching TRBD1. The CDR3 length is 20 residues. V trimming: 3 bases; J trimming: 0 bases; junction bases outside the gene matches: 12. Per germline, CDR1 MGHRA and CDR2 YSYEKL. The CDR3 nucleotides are TGCGCCAGCAGCCACCCCTCGGACAGGGGAATTCGCTCCTATAATTCACCCCTCCACTTT. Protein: CASSHPSDRGIRSYNSPLHF.

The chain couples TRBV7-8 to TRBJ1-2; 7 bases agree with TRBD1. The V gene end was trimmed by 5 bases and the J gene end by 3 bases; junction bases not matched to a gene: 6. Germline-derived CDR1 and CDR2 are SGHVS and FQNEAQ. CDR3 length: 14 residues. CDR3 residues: CASSRDREHYGYTF. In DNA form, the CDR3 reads TGTGCCAGCAGCCGGGACAGAGAACACTATGGCTACACCTTC. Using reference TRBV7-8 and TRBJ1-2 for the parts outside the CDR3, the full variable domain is GAGVSQSPRYKVAKRGQDVALRCDPISGHVSLFWYQQALGQGPEFLTYFQNEAQLDKSGLPSDRFFAERPEGSVSTLKIQRTQQEDSAVYLCASSRDREHYGYTFGSGTRLTVV.

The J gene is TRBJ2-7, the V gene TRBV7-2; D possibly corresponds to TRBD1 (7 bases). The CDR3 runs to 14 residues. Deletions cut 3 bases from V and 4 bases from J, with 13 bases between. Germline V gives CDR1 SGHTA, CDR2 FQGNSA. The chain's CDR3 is CASSFEQGTYEQYF. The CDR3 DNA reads TGTGCCAGCAGCTTCGAACAGGGGACTTACGAGCAGTACTTC.

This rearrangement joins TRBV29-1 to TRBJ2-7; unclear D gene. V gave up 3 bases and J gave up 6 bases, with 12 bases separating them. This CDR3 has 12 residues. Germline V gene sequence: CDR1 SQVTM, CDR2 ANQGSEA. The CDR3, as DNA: TGCAGCGTTGAGAGACGACTGGGCGAGCAGTACTTC. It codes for CSVERRLGEQYF.

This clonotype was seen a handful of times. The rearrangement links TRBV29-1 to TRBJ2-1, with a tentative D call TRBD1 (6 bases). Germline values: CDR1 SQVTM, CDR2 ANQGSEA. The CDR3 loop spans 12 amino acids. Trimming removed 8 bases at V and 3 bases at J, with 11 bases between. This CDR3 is CSLGADYNEQFF. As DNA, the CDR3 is TGCAGCCTGGGGGCCGACTACAATGAGCAGTTCTTC.

For the CDR3, the DNA is TGTGCCAGCAGTGACCCCGGCACAGGGTCATCCTACGAGCAGTACTTC. Protein product: CASSDPGTGSSYEQYF. This chain joins TRBV6-1 and TRBJ2-7; D is perhaps TRBD1 (6 bases). The V and J ends lost 3 bases and 1 base respectively, with 16 bases between them. Germline V gives CDR1 MNHNS, CDR2 SASEGT. This CDR3 contains 16 residues.

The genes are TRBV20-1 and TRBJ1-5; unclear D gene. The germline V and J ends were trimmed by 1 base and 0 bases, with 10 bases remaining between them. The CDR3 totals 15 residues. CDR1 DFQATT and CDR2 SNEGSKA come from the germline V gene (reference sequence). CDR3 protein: CSARVQSYSNQPQHF. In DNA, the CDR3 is TGCAGTGCTAGAGTACAGTCATATAGCAATCAGCCCCAGCATTTT.

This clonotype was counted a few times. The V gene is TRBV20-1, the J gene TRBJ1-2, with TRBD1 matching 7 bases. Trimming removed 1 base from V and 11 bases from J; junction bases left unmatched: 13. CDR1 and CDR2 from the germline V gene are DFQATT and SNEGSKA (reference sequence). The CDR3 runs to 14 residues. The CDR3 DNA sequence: TGCAGTGCTAGAGGGCCCCCAGGGGGAGTGGCATACACCTTC. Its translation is CSARGPPGGVAYTF.

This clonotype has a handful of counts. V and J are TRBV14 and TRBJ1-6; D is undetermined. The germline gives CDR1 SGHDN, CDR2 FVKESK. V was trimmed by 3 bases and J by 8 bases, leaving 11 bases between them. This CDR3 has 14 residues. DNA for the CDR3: TGTGCCAGCAGCCAGGTCTGGCCAGATTCACCCCTCCACTTT. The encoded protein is CASSQVWPDSPLHF.

Here the CDR3 DNA reads TGCGCCAGCAGCTTGGCCGGAGCGTGGGAGACAGATACGCAGTATTTT. Its translation: CASSLAGAWETDTQYF. The rearrangement links TRBV5-1 to TRBJ2-3; D is perhaps TRBD2 (5 bases). Germline V gives CDR1 SGHRS, CDR2 YFSETQ. CDR3 size: 16 residues. V shed 0 bases and J shed 3 bases, with 14 bases lying between them.

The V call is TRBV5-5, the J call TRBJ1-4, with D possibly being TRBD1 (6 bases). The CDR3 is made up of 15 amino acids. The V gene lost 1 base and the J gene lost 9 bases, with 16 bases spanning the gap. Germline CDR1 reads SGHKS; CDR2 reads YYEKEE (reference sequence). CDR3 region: CASSLSDNWGQKLFF. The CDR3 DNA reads TGTGCCAGCAGCTTGTCGGACAACTGGGGGCAAAAACTGTTTTTT.

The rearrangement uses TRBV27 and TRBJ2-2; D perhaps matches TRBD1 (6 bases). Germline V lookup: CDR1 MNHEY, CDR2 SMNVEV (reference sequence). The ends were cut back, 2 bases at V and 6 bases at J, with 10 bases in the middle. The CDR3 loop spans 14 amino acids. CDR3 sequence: CASSLGDIAGELFF. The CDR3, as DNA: TGTGCCAGCAGTTTAGGGGACATCGCCGGGGAGCTGTTTTTT.

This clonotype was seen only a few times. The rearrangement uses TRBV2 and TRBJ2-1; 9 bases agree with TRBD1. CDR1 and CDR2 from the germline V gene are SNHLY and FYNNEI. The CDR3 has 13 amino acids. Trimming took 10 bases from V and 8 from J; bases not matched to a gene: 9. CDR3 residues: CATQGAEMYEQFF. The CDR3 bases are TGTGCCACACAGGGGGCAGAAATGTATGAGCAGTTCTTC.

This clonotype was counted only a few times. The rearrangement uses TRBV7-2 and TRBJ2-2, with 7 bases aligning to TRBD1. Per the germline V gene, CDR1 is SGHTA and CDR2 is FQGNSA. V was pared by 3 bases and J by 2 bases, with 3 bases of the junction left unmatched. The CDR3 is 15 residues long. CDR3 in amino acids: CASSFWDSNTGELFF. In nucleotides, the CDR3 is TGTGCCAGCAGCTTTTGGGACAGCAACACCGGGGAGCTGTTTTTT.

This CDR3 reads CASSLGSSTYGYTF. CDR3 nucleotides: TGTGCCAGCAGCTTAGGATCCAGTACCTATGGCTACACCTTC. The chain is built from TRBV11-2 and TRBJ1-2; D unclear. CDR3 length: 14 amino acids. V shed 1 base and J shed 4 bases, with 10 bases lying between them. The germline CDR1 and CDR2 sequences are SGHAT and FQNNGV.